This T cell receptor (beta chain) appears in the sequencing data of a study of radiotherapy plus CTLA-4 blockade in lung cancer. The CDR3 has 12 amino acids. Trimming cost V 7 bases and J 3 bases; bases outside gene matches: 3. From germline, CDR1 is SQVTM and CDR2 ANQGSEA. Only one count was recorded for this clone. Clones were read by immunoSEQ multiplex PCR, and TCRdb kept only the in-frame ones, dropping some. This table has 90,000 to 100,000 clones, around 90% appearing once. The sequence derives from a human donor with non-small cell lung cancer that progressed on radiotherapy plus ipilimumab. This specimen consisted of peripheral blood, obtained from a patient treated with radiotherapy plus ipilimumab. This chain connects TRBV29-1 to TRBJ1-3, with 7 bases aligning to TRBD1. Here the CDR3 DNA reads TGCAGCGCAGGACAGGTTGGAAACACCATATATTTT. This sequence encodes CSAGQVGNTIYF.